Listed below are T cell receptor beta chains from one sample, sequenced in a study of blood T cell repertoires in COVID-19. TCRdb keeps only in-frame clones here, not all; method: immunoSEQ multiplex PCR. The table includes over 65,000 clones, 85% detected once. Sequencing was performed on peripheral blood. These TCRs come from a man older than 75 with active or convalescent COVID-19. The CDR3 runs from the conserved cysteine through the conserved F or W. Fields, in order: clone size, V gene, J gene, D gene, CDR3 DNA, CDR3 protein. A D gene is named only where the DNA matches it firmly. Size values are once, few and many counts, or a class for expanded clones, and some rows have none.

size: few; V: TRBV6-2/TRBV6-3; J: TRBJ1-5; D: TRBD1; DNA: TGTGCCAGCAGTTACGACAGGGGGTTCGGTCGCCAGCCCCAGCATTTT; CDR3: CASSYDRGFGRQPQHF
size: .; V: TRBV28; J: TRBJ2-2; D: .; DNA: TGTGCCACCTGGAGGTCGCCCACCGGGGAGCTGTTTTTT; CDR3: CATWRSPTGELFF
size: .; V: TRBV5-1; J: TRBJ1-2; D: TRBD1; DNA: TGCGCCAGCAGCCCCCGACAGGGGGGCTCCTATGGCTACACCTTC; CDR3: CASSPRQGGSYGYTF
size: few; V: TRBV7-9; J: TRBJ2-5; D: .; DNA: TGTGCCAGCAGCTTACTTGAGACCCAGTACTTC; CDR3: CASSLLETQYF
size: .; V: TRBV5-1; J: TRBJ2-1; D: TRBD1; DNA: TGCGCCAGCAGCTTTAACGGACAGGGTTACAATGAGCAGTTCTTC; CDR3: CASSFNGQGYNEQFF
size: .; V: TRBV29-1; J: TRBJ1-3; D: .; DNA: TGCAGCGGAAGTACGGGTCCCTCTGGAAACACCATATATTTT; CDR3: CSGSTGPSGNTIYF
size: .; V: TRBV7-2; J: TRBJ2-4; D: TRBD2; DNA: TGTGCCAGCAGCTTTGGCGACGGGGGGGTTAAAAACATTCAGTACTTC; CDR3: CASSFGDGGVKNIQYF
size: .; V: TRBV5-6; J: TRBJ1-3; D: .; DNA: TGTGCCAGCAGCCCCGACAGCTCTGGAAACACCATATATTTT; CDR3: CASSPDSSGNTIYF
size: few; V: TRBV6-5; J: TRBJ1-1; D: .; DNA: TGTGCCAGCAGGGAGCAGGGTACTAACACTGAAGCTTTCTTT; CDR3: CASREQGTNTEAFF
size: .; V: TRBV6-5; J: TRBJ2-1; D: TRBD2; DNA: TGTGCCAGCTGCCGGACTAGCGGGAGAGGGAATGAGCAGTTCTTC; CDR3: CASCRTSGRGNEQFF
size: .; V: TRBV19; J: TRBJ2-1; D: TRBD1; DNA: TGTGCCAGTAGTAGCGCCGGGACAGCAATCTCCAGTGAGCAGTTCTTC; CDR3: CASSSAGTAISSEQFF
size: .; V: TRBV28; J: TRBJ1-4; D: .; DNA: TGTGCCACCGCTCCGGGGTCCGCTAATGAAAAACTGTTTTTT; CDR3: CATAPGSANEKLFF
size: once; V: TRBV7-2; J: TRBJ1-5; D: TRBD1; DNA: TGTGCCAGCAGCTTGACAATCCGGGACAGAATCAATGAGCCCCAGCATTTT; CDR3: CASSLTIRDRINEPQHF
size: .; V: TRBV15; J: TRBJ2-4; D: TRBD2; DNA: TGTGCCACCAGCATTACGACGGGGGGATCACAAAACATTCAGTACTTC; CDR3: CATSITTGGSQNIQYF
size: .; V: TRBV6-6; J: TRBJ1-5; D: TRBD1; DNA: TGTGCCAGCAGTACCGGACAGGGAAATCAGCCCCAGCATTTT; CDR3: CASSTGQGNQPQHF
size: .; V: TRBV27; J: TRBJ1-1; D: .; DNA: TGTGCCAGCACTCCAAGAGGGCCCTCCAACACTGAAGCTTTCTTT; CDR3: CASTPRGPSNTEAFF
size: .; V: TRBV6-4; J: TRBJ2-3; D: .; DNA: TGTGCCAGCAGTGACCAGGGCACAGATACGCAGTATTTT; CDR3: CASSDQGTDTQYF
size: once; V: TRBV19; J: TRBJ2-1; D: .; DNA: TGTGCCAGTAGAGTCAACCGGGGGAGCTCCTACAATGAGCAGTTCTTC; CDR3: CASRVNRGSSYNEQFF
size: .; V: TRBV7-9; J: TRBJ1-2; D: .; DNA: TGTGCCAGCAGCGTACATGAGCTAGGCGGCTACACCTTC; CDR3: CASSVHELGGYTF
size: .; V: TRBV5-1; J: TRBJ2-3; D: TRBD2; DNA: TGCGCCAGCACCAAGCGGGGGATCTCCGTCAGCACAGATACGCAGTATTTT; CDR3: CASTKRGISVSTDTQYF
size: once; V: TRBV7-6; J: TRBJ2-3; D: TRBD2; DNA: TGTGCCAGCAGCTTAGCCTCCGGGAGGACAGATACGCAGTATTTT; CDR3: CASSLASGRTDTQYF
size: .; V: TRBV11-3; J: TRBJ2-3; D: TRBD2; DNA: TGTGCCAGCAGCTCCGACGGCGGGGGGTTTGATACGCAGTATTTT; CDR3: CASSSDGGGFDTQYF
size: .; V: TRBV6-5; J: TRBJ2-5; D: .; DNA: TGTGCCAGCAGAAGGACACCCCAAGAGACCCAGTACTTC; CDR3: CASRRTPQETQYF
size: .; V: TRBV6-5; J: TRBJ1-3; D: .; DNA: TGTGCCAGCACCGATCCGAACGGGGGAAACACCATATATTTT; CDR3: CASTDPNGGNTIYF
size: .; V: TRBV19; J: TRBJ1-2; D: .; DNA: TGTGCCAGTAGTATAACGGATGGCTACACCTTC; CDR3: CASSITDGYTF
size: few; V: TRBV10-1; J: TRBJ2-3; D: TRBD2; DNA: TGCGCCAGCAGTGGTACTAGCGGAAAGCAGTATTTT; CDR3: CASSGTSGKQYF
size: .; V: TRBV5-1; J: TRBJ1-1; D: .; DNA: TGCGCCAGCAGCTTGGTGGGGGGGTCGAGCACTGAAGCTTTCTTT; CDR3: CASSLVGGSSTEAFF
size: .; V: TRBV6-5; J: TRBJ2-3; D: TRBD2; DNA: TGTGCCAGCAGTTACAAGCGGGGGAACACAGATACGCAGTATTTT; CDR3: CASSYKRGNTDTQYF
size: .; V: TRBV3-1/TRBV3-2; J: TRBJ2-3; D: TRBD2; DNA: TGTGCCAGCAGATTAGCGGGAGGGGCATGGGGCACAGATACGCAGTATTTT; CDR3: CASRLAGGAWGTDTQYF
size: .; V: TRBV19; J: TRBJ1-1; D: .; DNA: TGTGCCAGTAGTACTCCCCGGCGGGGCTATTTGAACACTGAAGCTTTCTTT; CDR3: CASSTPRRGYLNTEAFF
size: .; V: TRBV19; J: TRBJ2-4; D: TRBD1; DNA: TGTGCCAGTAACAGGGGTAGGGGAAACATTCAGTACTTC; CDR3: CASNRGRGNIQYF
size: .; V: TRBV3-1/TRBV3-2; J: TRBJ1-1; D: .; DNA: TGTGCCAGCAGCCAAGTGCGTTACACTGAAGCTTTCTTT; CDR3: CASSQVRYTEAFF